These 2 T cell receptor beta chains share one sample of origin, sequenced in a study of regulatory T cells in long-lasting Graves disease. For TCR beta, libraries came from iRepertoire HTBI primers and Arm-PCR of CDR3 regions. TCRdb redid the calling of the multiplex PCR reads with MiXCR, one entry per CDR3 protein. The sample gives 450,000 to 600,000 distinct CDR3 sequences, about 17% of which show up once; roughly an eighth is in the top ten. As for time point: newly diagnosed GD, antithyroid drugs for less than 3 months. From RNA extracted from PBMCs, the TCR library was made. The data were also submitted as part of a second study, on T cells in Graves' hyperthyroidism and ophthalmopathy.

This specimen was peripheral blood mononuclear cells (PBMCs), taken at new diagnosis, from a patient treated with antithyroid drugs. Receptors were obtained from a man aged 40-49 years with Graves disease.

This clonotype was seen ten or more times. The chain carries TRBV5-1 and TRBJ2-3; 9 bases are a match to TRBD2. Trimming at V came to 5 bases and at J to 3 bases, leaving 4 bases not matched to a gene. CDR3 length: 14 residues. CDR1 SGHRS and CDR2 YFSETQ come from the germline V gene. CDR3 in amino acids: CASSNSGRTDTQYF. CDR3 sequence (DNA): TGCGCCAGCAGTAATAGCGGGAGAACAGATACGCAGTATTTT.

This clonotype occurred a few times. The CDR3 reads CSARDKGGSWLEQYF. CDR3 DNA sequence: TGCAGTGCTAGAGATAAAGGGGGATCTTGGCTCGAGCAGTACTTC. The chain carries TRBV20-1 and TRBJ2-7; TRBD1 is a possible D gene (6 bases). The V end was cut by 0 bases, the J end by 6 bases, with 18 bases between. Germline CDR1 reads DFQATT; CDR2 reads SNEGSKA (reference sequence). The CDR3 runs to 15 residues.